The 23 T cell receptor beta chains below come from one sample, sequenced in a study of cytomegalovirus exposure and HLA in healthy donors. The PCR was carried out with 60 Vbeta primers and 13 Jbeta primers. Profiled with immunoSEQ multiplex PCR; TCRdb holds only in-frame clones, not every one. This sample has under 200,000 clones, with approximately 80% found just once. Sequenced sample: PBMCs. Source of these receptors: a man aged 30 to 45 in good health and CMV-seronegative.

The chain has TRBV5-1 and TRBJ2-3, with TRBD2 matching over 11 bases. Germline V gene data show CDR1 as SGHRS and CDR2 as YFSETQ. The CDR3 consists of 16 residues. J gave up 6 bases and V 2 bases, and 8 bases lay outside the gene matches. The CDR3 coding sequence is TGCGCCAGCAGCTTTAGCGGGGGGGCGTTCCGGGATACGCAGTATTTT. It yields the protein CASSFSGGAFRDTQYF.

The chain is built from TRBV19 and TRBJ2-5, with TRBD2 matching over 13 bases. The J call may be mistaken, given a closer DNA end match to TRBJ2-7. CDR1 and CDR2 (germline): LNHDA, SQIVND (reference sequence). The CDR3 is 15 amino acids. This CDR3 is CASSTGLAGMGEQYF. DNA of the CDR3: TGTGCCAGTAGTACGGGACTAGCGGGGATGGGCGAGCAGTACTTC.

The chain recombines TRBV6-5 with TRBJ1-5; D perhaps matches TRBD1 (5 bases). Germline CDR1 MNHEY, CDR2 SVGAGI. The CDR3 has 15 amino acids. V was shortened by 2 bases and J by 3 bases, with 11 bases between the two germline ends. The CDR3 DNA is TGTGCCAGCAGTTACGGGGGAGGACTCAATCAGCCCCAGCATTTT. Translation gives CASSYGGGLNQPQHF.

This clone has only a few counts. The DNA of the CDR3 is TGTGCCAGTAGCAACGGACTAGCGGGGGGGCGAGAGCAGTACTTC. Protein: CASSNGLAGGREQYF. The chain couples TRBV19 to TRBJ2-7; 15 bases align to TRBD2. The CDR3 loop spans 15 amino acids. V dropped 6 bases and J dropped 7; count of bases not matched to a gene: 7. Germline-derived CDR1 and CDR2 are LNHDA and SQIVND (reference sequence).

The chain recombines TRBV5-4 with TRBJ1-6; TRBD1 matches at 7 bases. The CDR3 sequence is 17 residues long. Germline V gives CDR1 SGHNT, CDR2 YYREEE (reference sequence). V shed 4 bases and J 2 bases; nucleotides not matched to a gene: 9. CDR3 sequence: CASSSSRDRTYNSPLHF. The CDR3 coding sequence is TGTGCCAGCAGCAGCTCCCGGGACAGAACCTATAATTCACCCCTCCACTTT.

This clone was recorded a few times. This chain links TRBV7-6 with TRBJ1-1, with TRBD1 identical over 7 bases. This CDR3 has 16 amino acids. Germline-derived CDR1 and CDR2 are SGHVS and FNYEAQ. The junction had 15 bases not matched to a gene; V was cut back by 1 base and J by 10 bases. CDR3 sequence reads: CASSLERDSRPWGAFF. CDR3 DNA: TGTGCCAGCAGCTTAGAACGGGACAGTCGGCCTTGGGGAGCTTTCTTT.

This clone was detected only once. This sequence joins TRBV10-1 and TRBJ2-5; 7 bases map to TRBD1. Germline V lookup: CDR1 WNHNN, CDR2 SYGVQD (reference sequence). Losses at the gene ends were 0 bases for V and 7 bases for J; bases not matched to a gene: 2. The length of the CDR3 is 13 residues. The DNA for the CDR3 is TGCGCCAGCAGTGAGTCACAGGGGTTGACCCAGTACTTC. Its protein is CASSESQGLTQYF.

The chain employs TRBV30 and TRBJ2-7; maybe TRBD1 (5 bases). CDR1 is GTSNPN, CDR2 SVGIG, per germline (reference sequence). V was trimmed by 0 bases and J by 2 bases, leaving 17 bases between them. The CDR3 extends over 16 amino acids. In DNA form, the CDR3 reads TGTGCCTGGAGTGTACAGTTGACAGTCCTTCCCTACGAGCAGTACTTC. This gives the protein CAWSVQLTVLPYEQYF.

This chain links TRBV28 with TRBJ1-1, with unresolved D. CDR1 and CDR2 (germline): MDHEN, SYDVKM. The CDR3 extends over 12 amino acids. Between the trimmed V and J ends, which lost 6 bases and 7 bases, there was a span of 12 bases. CDR3 protein: CASSSTHSEAFF. The CDR3 bases are TGTGCCAGCAGCTCCACGCACAGTGAAGCTTTCTTT.

V usage is TRBV9 and J usage is TRBJ2-7; 8 nucleotides agree with TRBD2. The V segment lost 1 base and the J segment 2 bases; nucleotides outside the gene matches: 5. Germline V lookup: CDR1 SGDLS, CDR2 YYNGEE. The CDR3 totals 15 residues. The chain's CDR3 is CASSVTSGPTYEQYF. The CDR3 DNA follows: TGTGCCAGCAGCGTAACTAGCGGACCAACCTACGAGCAGTACTTC. The full variable domain, rest sourced from reference TRBV9 and TRBJ2-7, is DSGVTQTPKHLITATGQRVTLRCSPRSGDLSVYWYQQSLDQGLQFLIQYYNGEERAKGNILERFSAQQFPDLHSELNLSSLELGDSALYFCASSVTSGPTYEQYFGPGTRLTVT.

The genes are TRBV29-1 and TRBJ2-2; D possibly corresponds to TRBD1 (6 bases). V lost 7 bases and J lost 6, with 12 bases in between. In germline, CDR1 is SQVTM, CDR2 ANQGSEA. This CDR3 spans 12 amino acids. CDR3 amino acids: CSGKQGPGELFF. As DNA, the CDR3 is TGCAGCGGGAAACAGGGTCCCGGGGAGCTGTTTTTT.

V gene TRBV4-3 combines with J gene TRBJ1-4; D is perhaps TRBD1 (5 bases). Between the trimmed V and J ends, which lost 0 bases and 4 bases, there was a span of 15 bases. This CDR3 is built from 17 residues. CDR1 is LGHNA, CDR2 YSLEER, per germline. This CDR3 is CASSQDPDILLNEKLFF. CDR3 DNA sequence: TGCGCCAGCAGCCAAGATCCGGACATACTACTTAATGAAAAACTGTTTTTT.

The rearrangement joins TRBV28 to TRBJ1-1, with D perhaps TRBD1 (5 bases). This CDR3 has 12 amino acids. V lost 5 bases and J 6 bases, leaving 10 bases between the germline ends. Germline assignment: CDR1 MDHEN and CDR2 SYDVKM. CDR3 bases: TGTGCCAGCAGTGCCGACAGTTCTGAAGCTTTCTTT. Protein: CASSADSSEAFF. The full variable domain, in which reference TRBV28 and TRBJ1-1 provide the parts outside the CDR3, is DVKVTQSSRYLVKRTGEKVFLECVQDMDHENMFWYRQDPGLGLRLIYFSYDVKMKEKGDIPEGYSVSREKKERFSLILESASTNQTSMYLCASSADSSEAFFGQGTRLTVV.

The chain is built from TRBV10-3 and TRBJ1-1; tentative D call: TRBD1 (6 bases). With 8 bases removed from V and 0 bases from J, the gap between germline ends came to 13 bases. The CDR3 has 14 amino acids. CDR1 ENHRY and CDR2 SYGVKD come from the germline V gene. Written as DNA, the CDR3 is TGTGCCATCGGGGACACTCTCATGAACACTGAAGCTTTCTTT. Translation: CAIGDTLMNTEAFF.

This clone was counted only a few times. The genes are TRBV2 and TRBJ1-5; the D is unclear. The CDR3 covers 14 residues. Trimming cost V 0 bases and J 6 bases, with 9 bases left between them. In germline, CDR1 is SNHLY, CDR2 FYNNEI. The CDR3 loop reads CASSEASAFQPQHF. The CDR3 DNA reads TGTGCCAGCAGTGAAGCTTCCGCGTTTCAGCCCCAGCATTTT.

V gene TRBV28 combines with J gene TRBJ2-7; a possible D gene is TRBD2 (6 bases). With 9 bases removed from V and 7 bases from J, the gap between germline ends came to 10 bases. CDR3 length: 10 amino acids. Germline lookup yields CDR1 MDHEN and CDR2 SYDVKM. CDR3 in amino acids: CASGRSEQYF. The CDR3 coding sequence is TGTGCCAGTGGGAGGTCTGAGCAGTACTTC.

The chain carries TRBV28 and TRBJ1-5; D remains unclear. V gave up 2 bases and J gave up 4 bases, with 6 bases separating them. Looked up from germline, CDR1 is MDHEN and CDR2 is SYDVKM. The CDR3 runs 13 residues. The chain's CDR3 is CASSLDTNQPQHF. CDR3 DNA sequence: TGTGCCAGCAGTTTAGATACTAATCAGCCCCAGCATTTT.

The chain uses TRBV30 and TRBJ2-5; 8 bases are shared with TRBD2. The CDR3 has 13 residues. Germline V lookup: CDR1 GTSNPN, CDR2 SVGIG (reference sequence). Unmatched junction bases numbered 8, after V lost 6 bases and J lost 5 bases. The CDR3 is CACSGVARETQYF. The CDR3 coding sequence is TGTGCCTGTAGCGGGGTAGCTCGGGAGACCCAGTACTTC.

CDR3 sequence reads: CASSPRMSPGELFF. CDR3 coding DNA: TGTGCCAGCAGCCCCCGAATGAGTCCTGGAGAACTGTTTTTT. This chain connects TRBV11-2 to TRBJ1-4; D not certain. The CDR3 has 14 amino acids. The V end lost 5 bases, the J end lost 12 bases, and 19 bases lay between the germline ends. CDR1 is SGHAT, CDR2 FQNNGV, per germline.

This clone ranks as medium-sized. This sequence joins TRBV4-2 and TRBJ2-1, with TRBD1 matching over 7 bases. J lost 0 bases, V lost 0 bases, and 2 bases had no gene match. Germline V gene sequence: CDR1 LGHNA, CDR2 YNFKEQ. The CDR3 consists of 16 residues. DNA for the CDR3: TGTGCCAGCAGCCAAGATCCAGGGGGCTCCTACAATGAGCAGTTCTTC. Its translation is CASSQDPGGSYNEQFF.

This sequence joins TRBV5-1 and TRBJ2-3; D is undetermined. The CDR3 has 14 residues. Germline V gives CDR1 SGHRS, CDR2 YFSETQ. V was cut by 5 bases and J by 2 bases, with 12 bases left in between. CDR3 nucleotides: TGCGCCAGCAGGACCGGCGGTAACACAGATACGCAGTATTTT. It translates to CASRTGGNTDTQYF.

V and J are TRBV30 and TRBJ2-4; D is unresolved. Germline CDR1 GTSNPN, CDR2 SVGIG (reference sequence). CDR3 length: 13 residues. CDR3 sequence reads: CASFVLAKNIQYF. CDR3 sequence (DNA): TGTGCATCCTTTGTTTTGGCCAAAAACATTCAGTACTTC.

The chain joins TRBV5-1 to TRBJ1-1; TRBD1 matches 7 bases. CDR1 and CDR2 (germline): SGHRS, YFSETQ. Unmatched junction bases numbered 5, after V lost 6 bases and J lost 3 bases. The CDR3 length is 13 residues. The CDR3 DNA is TGCGCCAGCACCCTTACAGGGGACACTGAAGCTTTCTTT. This encodes CASTLTGDTEAFF.